The rows below give T cell receptor beta chains drawn from one sample of a study of cytomegalovirus exposure and HLA in healthy donors. Profiling relied on immunoSEQ multiplex PCR, and the TCRdb table lists in-frame clones only, not all of them. The data show approximately 110,000 clones, around 73% seen once. Material: PBMCs. The receptors stem from a man aged 25-45 years in good health and CMV-seronegative. The CDR3 runs from the conserved cysteine through the conserved F or W. The D gene is left open where the match is weak. Only part of the rows carry a size: once, few, many, or a class if the clone is expanded.

-	TRBV30	TRBJ2-5	12	-	CAWNSGQETQYF	TGTGCCTGGAATAGCGGTCAAGAGACCCAGTACTTC
-	TRBV27	TRBJ2-5	14	TRBD1	CASSLRGTGGTQYF	TGTGCCAGCAGTTTAAGGGGGACAGGGGGGACCCAGTACTTC
-	TRBV19	TRBJ2-5	17	TRBD1	CASSIDISAGGMKTQYF	TGTGCCAGTAGTATAGATATCTCGGCAGGGGGTATGAAGACCCAGTACTTC
-	TRBV2	TRBJ2-5	16	-	CASRRGPRREQETQYF	TGTGCCAGCAGACGAGGACCCCGACGGGAACAAGAGACCCAGTACTTC
-	TRBV6-1	TRBJ1-1	15	TRBD1	CASSVGTASNTEAFF	TGTGCCAGCAGTGTGGGGACAGCCTCTAACACTGAAGCTTTCTTT
medium-sized	TRBV6-1	TRBJ2-1	15	TRBD2	CASSESSGDYNEQFF	TGTGCCAGCAGTGAATCGAGCGGGGATTACAATGAGCAGTTCTTC
-	TRBV4-1	TRBJ1-2	13	-	CASSLLAGYGYTF	TGCGCCAGCAGCCTCCTCGCGGGGTATGGCTACACCTTC
-	TRBV19	TRBJ1-6	15	TRBD1	CASSKTGDYNSPLHF	TGTGCCAGTAGTAAGACAGGGGACTATAATTCACCCCTCCACTTT
once	TRBV12-5	TRBJ2-7	13	-	CASGLENSYEQYF	TGTGCTAGTGGTTTGGAGAACAGTTACGAGCAGTACTTC
-	TRBV7-9	TRBJ2-7	16	TRBD2	CASSLVPSGGPTEQYF	TGTGCCAGCAGCTTAGTGCCTAGCGGGGGACCCACCGAGCAGTACTTC
-	TRBV9	TRBJ2-1	15	TRBD2	CATSRSRRGDNEQFF	TGTGCCACAAGCAGGAGTCGGCGGGGGGACAATGAGCAGTTCTTC
-	TRBV7-9	TRBJ2-1	16	TRBD2	CASSFGTSGVRNEQFF	TGTGCCAGCAGCTTTGGGACTAGCGGGGTACGGAATGAGCAGTTCTTC
few	TRBV19	TRBJ2-7	14	TRBD1	CASSRDRGGYEQYF	TGTGCCAGTAGTAGGGACAGGGGAGGCTACGAGCAGTACTTC
-	TRBV10-3	TRBJ1-5	14	-	CAISETGANQPQHF	TGTGCCATCAGTGAGACAGGCGCCAATCAGCCCCAGCATTTT
-	TRBV5-4	TRBJ2-7	14	TRBD1	CASSFGQGAGGQYF	TGTGCCAGCAGCTTCGGACAGGGGGCTGGCGGGCAGTACTTC
-	TRBV5-5	TRBJ1-1	14	-	CASNLGAGPEEAFF	TGTGCCAGCAACCTGGGGGCAGGCCCAGAAGAGGCTTTCTTT
-	TRBV5-1	TRBJ2-2	15	TRBD1	CASSLTGGSTGELFF	TGCGCCAGCAGCTTGACAGGGGGAAGCACCGGGGAGCTGTTTTTT
few	TRBV19	TRBJ2-3	12	TRBD1	CASSPGGLTQYF	TGTGCCAGTAGTCCAGGGGGTCTTACGCAGTATTTT
-	TRBV16	TRBJ2-7	15	-	CASSPPGLADREQYF	TGTGCCAGCAGCCCCCCAGGCCTAGCAGATCGTGAGCAGTACTTC
few	TRBV7-2	TRBJ2-7	16	-	CASSLYIGESAYEQYF	TGTGCCAGCAGCTTGTATATAGGGGAATCCGCCTACGAGCAGTACTTC
-	TRBV6-1	TRBJ1-4	13	TRBD1	CASRDRDNEKLFF	TGTGCCAGCAGGGACAGGGATAATGAAAAACTGTTTTTT
-	TRBV15	TRBJ2-1	14	-	CATSSDDTDNEQFF	TGTGCCACCAGCAGTGACGACACTGACAATGAGCAGTTCTTC
-	TRBV7-8	TRBJ2-7	21	TRBD1	CASSFFSYRDRGRRSSYEQYF	TGTGCCAGCAGCTTCTTCTCCTACCGGGACAGGGGAAGGAGGAGCTCCTACGAGCAGTACTTC
-	TRBV28	TRBJ1-4	15	-	CASSILTGGGEKLFF	TGTGCCAGCAGTATCTTGACAGGCGGGGGGGAAAAACTGTTTTTT
-	TRBV28	TRBJ2-7	14	-	CASSFRGSPGGQYF	TGTGCCAGCAGTTTTCGAGGGTCCCCGGGTGGGCAGTACTTC
-	TRBV4-3	TRBJ2-2	17	-	CASSQDTAGTNTGELFF	TGCGCCAGCAGCCAAGACACTGCGGGAACGAACACCGGGGAGCTGTTTTTT
-	TRBV6-5	TRBJ2-7	15	TRBD2	CASSGGRHWSYEQYF	TGTGCCAGCAGTGGCGGGAGGCATTGGTCCTACGAGCAGTACTTC
once	TRBV5-1	TRBJ2-7	15	-	CASSLASDYDYEQYF	TGCGCCAGCAGCTTGGCCTCGGACTACGACTACGAGCAGTACTTC
-	TRBV5-6	TRBJ2-1	14	-	CASSLAGPYNEQFF	TGTGCCAGCAGCTTAGCGGGTCCCTACAATGAGCAGTTCTTC
-	TRBV27	TRBJ2-5	15	-	CASSFGSGNQETQYF	TGTGCCAGCAGCTTCGGCTCGGGAAACCAAGAGACCCAGTACTTC
once	TRBV5-6	TRBJ2-7	16	-	CASSLVAGTWRYEQYF	TGTGCCAGCAGCTTGGTGGCCGGGACTTGGCGGTACGAGCAGTACTTC
-	TRBV28	TRBJ2-2	15	TRBD1	CASSFSDRVTGELFF	TGTGCCAGCAGTTTCAGTGACAGGGTCACCGGGGAGCTGTTTTTT
few	TRBV6-6	TRBJ2-5	15	TRBD1	CASSYWDRGWETQYF	TGTGCCAGCAGTTACTGGGACAGGGGGTGGGAGACCCAGTACTTC
-	TRBV10-1	TRBJ2-3	14	-	CASSGSSPADTQYF	TGCGCCAGCAGCGGGTCCTCCCCCGCAGATACGCAGTATTTT
-	TRBV6-5	TRBJ1-5	15	-	CASSQQQGRSQPQHF	TGTGCCAGCAGCCAACAACAGGGTCGCAGTCAGCCCCAGCATTTT